This TCR beta chain was identified in a study of CD8+ T cells in alopecia areata. Lesional scalp punch biopsies and peripheral blood came from alopecia areata patients. PBMCs, the starting material, were the source of sorted CD4+ and CD8+ T cells. The CDR3 sequence is 15 residues long. Between the trimmed V and J ends, which lost 0 bases and 9 bases, there was a span of 18 bases. Germline V CDR1 and CDR2: SGHNT, YYREEE (reference sequence). cDNA prepared by RNA extraction and subsequent reverse transcription served as the template for sequencing. Assay: immunoSEQ multiplex PCR; the TCRdb copy retains only in-frame clones and omits some. The repertoire consists of over 110,000 clones, with approximately 51% occurring once and the leading ten covering around 1%.

Sequences were derived from CD4+ T cells sorted from blood, sampled at week 0. This rearrangement joins TRBV5-4 to TRBJ1-2; D is unresolved. This sequence originates from a human donor with alopecia areata. The CDR3 protein is CASSLDLGPGQRYTF. The CDR3 region has the DNA TGTGCCAGCAGCTTGGACCTGGGCCCCGGGCAGCGCTACACCTTC.